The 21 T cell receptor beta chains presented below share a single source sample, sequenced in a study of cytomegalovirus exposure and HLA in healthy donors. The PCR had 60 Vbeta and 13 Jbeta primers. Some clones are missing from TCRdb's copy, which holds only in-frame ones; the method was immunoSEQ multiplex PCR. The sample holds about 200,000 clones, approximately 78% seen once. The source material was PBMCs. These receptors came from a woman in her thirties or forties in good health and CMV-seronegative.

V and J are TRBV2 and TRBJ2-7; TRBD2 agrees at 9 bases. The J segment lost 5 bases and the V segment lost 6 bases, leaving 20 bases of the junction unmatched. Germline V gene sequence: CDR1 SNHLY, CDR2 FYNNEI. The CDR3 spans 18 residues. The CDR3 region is CASRAHVRDSGRFNEQYF. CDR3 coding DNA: TGTGCCAGCAGGGCCCATGTAAGGGACAGCGGGAGGTTCAACGAGCAGTACTTC.

DNA of the CDR3: TGTGCCAGCTCACCACGGGGGGTGAGGGATCAGCCCCAGCATTTT. Its protein is CASSPRGVRDQPQHF. The chain joins TRBV18 to TRBJ1-5; D is perhaps TRBD1 (5 bases). The ends were cut back, 1 base at V and 5 bases at J, with 12 bases in the middle. CDR1 is KGHSH, CDR2 LQKENI, per germline. The CDR3 extends over 15 amino acids.

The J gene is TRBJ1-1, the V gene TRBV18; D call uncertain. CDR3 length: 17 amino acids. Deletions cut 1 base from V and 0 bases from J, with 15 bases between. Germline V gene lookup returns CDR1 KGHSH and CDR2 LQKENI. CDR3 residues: CASSPLHPTSMNTEAFF. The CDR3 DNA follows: TGTGCCAGCTCACCACTCCACCCGACATCTATGAACACTGAAGCTTTCTTT.

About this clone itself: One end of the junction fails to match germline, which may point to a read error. The CDR3 reads CASSSGTRGPGYGYTF. DNA of the CDR3: TGTGCGAGTAGTAGTGGGACCAGGGGGCCGGGCTATGGCTACACCTTC. This chain uses TRBV19 with TRBJ1-2; 8 bases are shared with TRBD1. The V gene's germline CDR1 is LNHDA and CDR2 SQIVND (reference sequence). The CDR3 is 16 amino acids.

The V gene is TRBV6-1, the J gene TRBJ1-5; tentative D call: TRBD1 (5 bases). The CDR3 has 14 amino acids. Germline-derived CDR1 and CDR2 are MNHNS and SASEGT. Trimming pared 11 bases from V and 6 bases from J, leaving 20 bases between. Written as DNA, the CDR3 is TGTGCCGGCCATCGCGGGGGACCAGGTCAGCCCCAGCATTTT. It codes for CAGHRGGPGQPQHF.

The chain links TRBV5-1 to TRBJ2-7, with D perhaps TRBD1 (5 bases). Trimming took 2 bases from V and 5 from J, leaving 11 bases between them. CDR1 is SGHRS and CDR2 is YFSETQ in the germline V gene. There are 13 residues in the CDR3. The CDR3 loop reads CASSLGVDDEQYF. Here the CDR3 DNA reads TGCGCCAGCAGCTTAGGGGTAGACGACGAGCAGTACTTC.

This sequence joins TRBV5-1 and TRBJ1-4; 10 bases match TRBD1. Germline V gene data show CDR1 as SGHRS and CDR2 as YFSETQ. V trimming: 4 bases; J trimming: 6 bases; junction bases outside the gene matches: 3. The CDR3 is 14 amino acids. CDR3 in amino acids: CASSRDRGDEKLFF. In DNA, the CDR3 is TGCGCCAGCAGCCGGGACAGGGGTGATGAAAAACTGTTTTTT.

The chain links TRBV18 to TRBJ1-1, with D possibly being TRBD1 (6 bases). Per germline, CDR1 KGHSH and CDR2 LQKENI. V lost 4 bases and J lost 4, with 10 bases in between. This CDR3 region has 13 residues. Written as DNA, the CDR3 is TGTGCCAGCTCACAGCTACAGGGCACTGAAGCTTTCTTT. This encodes CASSQLQGTEAFF. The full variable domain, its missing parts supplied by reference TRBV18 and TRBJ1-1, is NAGVMQNPRHLVRRRGQEARLRCSPMKGHSHVYWYRQLPEEGLKFMVYLQKENIIDESGMPKERFSAEFPKEGPSILRIQQVVRGDSAAYFCASSQLQGTEAFFGQGTRLTVV.

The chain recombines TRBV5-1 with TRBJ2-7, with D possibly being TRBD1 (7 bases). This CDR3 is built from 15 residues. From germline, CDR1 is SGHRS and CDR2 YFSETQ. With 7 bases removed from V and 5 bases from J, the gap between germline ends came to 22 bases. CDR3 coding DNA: TGCGCCAGCCAGGGGGTAGGAGGGGTGATCAACGAGCAGTACTTC. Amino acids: CASQGVGGVINEQYF.

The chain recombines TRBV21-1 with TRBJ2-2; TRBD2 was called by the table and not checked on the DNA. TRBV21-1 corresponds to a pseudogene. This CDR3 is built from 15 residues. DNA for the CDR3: TGTGCCAGCAGCAGGGGACTAGCAGGAACCGGGGAGCTGTTTTTT. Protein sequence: CASSRGLAGTGELFF.

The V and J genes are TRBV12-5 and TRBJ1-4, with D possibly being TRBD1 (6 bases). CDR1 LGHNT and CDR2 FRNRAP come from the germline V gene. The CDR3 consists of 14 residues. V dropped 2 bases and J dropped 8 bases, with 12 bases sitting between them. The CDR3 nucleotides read TGTGCTAGTGGTTTGAGTCAGGGGCAAGAAAAACTGTTTTTT. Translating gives CASGLSQGQEKLFF.

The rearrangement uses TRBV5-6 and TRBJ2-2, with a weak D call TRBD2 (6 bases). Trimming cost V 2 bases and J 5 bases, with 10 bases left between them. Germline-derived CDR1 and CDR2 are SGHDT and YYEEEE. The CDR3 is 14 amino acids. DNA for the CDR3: TGTGCCAGCAGCTTTGGGACTGGGACCGGGGAGCTGTTTTTT. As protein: CASSFGTGTGELFF.

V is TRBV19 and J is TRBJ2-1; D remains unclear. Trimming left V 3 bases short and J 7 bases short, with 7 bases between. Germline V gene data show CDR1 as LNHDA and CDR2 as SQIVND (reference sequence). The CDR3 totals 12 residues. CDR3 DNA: TGTGCCAGTAGTATCTCTCGGAATGAGCAGTTCTTC. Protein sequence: CASSISRNEQFF.

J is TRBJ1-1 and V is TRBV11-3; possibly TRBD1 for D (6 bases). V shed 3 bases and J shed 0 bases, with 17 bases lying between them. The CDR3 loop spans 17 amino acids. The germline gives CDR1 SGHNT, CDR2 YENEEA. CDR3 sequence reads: CASSLESVRGMNTEAFF. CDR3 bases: TGTGCCAGCAGCTTGGAATCAGTCAGGGGAATGAACACTGAAGCTTTCTTT.

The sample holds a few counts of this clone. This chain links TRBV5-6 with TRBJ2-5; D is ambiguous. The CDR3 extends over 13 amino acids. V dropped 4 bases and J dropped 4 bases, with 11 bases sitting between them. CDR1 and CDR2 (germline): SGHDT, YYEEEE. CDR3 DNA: TGTGCCAGCAGCCCGAAAGATAGAGAGACCCAGTACTTC. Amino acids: CASSPKDRETQYF. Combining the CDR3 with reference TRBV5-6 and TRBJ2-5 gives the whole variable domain DAGVTQSPTHLIKTRGQQVTLRCSPKSGHDTVSWYQQALGQGPQFIFQYYEEEERQRGNFPDRFSGHQFPNYSSELNVNALLLGDSALYLCASSPKDRETQYFGPGTRLLVL.

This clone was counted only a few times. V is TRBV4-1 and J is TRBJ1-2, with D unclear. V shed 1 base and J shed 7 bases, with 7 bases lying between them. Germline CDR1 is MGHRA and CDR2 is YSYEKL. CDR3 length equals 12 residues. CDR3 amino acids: CASSQVPGGYTF. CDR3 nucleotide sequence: TGCGCCAGCAGCCAAGTACCGGGTGGCTACACCTTC.

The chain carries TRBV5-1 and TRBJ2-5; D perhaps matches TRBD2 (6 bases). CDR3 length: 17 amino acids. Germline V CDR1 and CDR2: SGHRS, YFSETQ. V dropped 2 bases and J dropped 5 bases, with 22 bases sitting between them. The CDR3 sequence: CASSLNPPGAIGETQYF. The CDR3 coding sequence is TGCGCCAGCAGCTTAAACCCACCGGGAGCAATAGGGGAGACCCAGTACTTC.

The CDR3 DNA follows: TGTGCCAGCACCGGGACTAGCGGGAGTTACGAGCAGTACTTC. The encoded protein is CASTGTSGSYEQYF. This chain uses TRBV7-9 with TRBJ2-7; 14 bases line up with TRBD2. With 7 bases clipped from V and 4 bases from J, the junction kept 3 bases outside the gene matches. The CDR3 length is 14 residues. Germline V CDR1 and CDR2: SEHNR, FQNEAQ (reference sequence).

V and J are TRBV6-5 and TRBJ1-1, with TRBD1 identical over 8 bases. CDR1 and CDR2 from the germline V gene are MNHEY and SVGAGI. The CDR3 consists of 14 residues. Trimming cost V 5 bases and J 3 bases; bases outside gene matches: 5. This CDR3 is CASSEIQGDTEAFF. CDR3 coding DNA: TGTGCCAGCAGTGAGATACAGGGGGACACTGAAGCTTTCTTT.

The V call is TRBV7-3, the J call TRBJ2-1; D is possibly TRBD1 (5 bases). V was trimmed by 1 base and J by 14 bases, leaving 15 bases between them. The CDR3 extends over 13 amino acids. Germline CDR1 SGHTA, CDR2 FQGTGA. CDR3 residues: CASSLRADRVKFF. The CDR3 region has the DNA TGTGCCAGCAGCTTAAGGGCCGACAGAGTTAAGTTCTTC.

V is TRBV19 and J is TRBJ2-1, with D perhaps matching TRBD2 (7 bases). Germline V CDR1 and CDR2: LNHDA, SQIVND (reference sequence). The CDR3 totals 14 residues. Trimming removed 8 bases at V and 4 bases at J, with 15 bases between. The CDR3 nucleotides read TGTGCCAGTGCGGGGGTGCAGGGGTACAATGAGCAGTTCTTC. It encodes CASAGVQGYNEQFF.